The source of this TCR beta chain is a study of blood T cell repertoires in COVID-19. Study summary: The United States, Italy and Spain were the sources of the acute and convalescent COVID-19 samples. T cells, B-cell-depleted T cells, or PBMCs supplied cDNA or gDNA.

The authors' processing: Amplification of reference gene primers was used by the study to estimate nucleated cell counts. TCRdb's table, derived via immunoSEQ multiplex PCR, lists solely in-frame clones and lacks some. Clone size and V and J calls were adopted from that table, with D and trimming inferred from the DNA. The sample yields over 85,000 clones, approximately 90% seen once. A single count supports this clone. CDR3 size: 13 residues. CDR1 and CDR2 (germline): SNHLY, FYNNEI. V lost 5 bases and J lost 2, with 9 bases in between. Material: peripheral blood. The clonotype comes from a woman between 50 and 59 years old with acute or convalescent COVID-19. The chain links TRBV2 to TRBJ2-5, with D possibly being TRBD1 (5 bases). CDR3 region: CASSHDSQETQYF. CDR3 nucleotide sequence: TGTGCCAGCAGTCACGACAGTCAAGAGACCCAGTACTTC. Filled out from reference TRBV2 and TRBJ2-5, the complete variable domain reads EPEVTQTPSHQVTQMGQEVILRCVPISNHLYFYWYRQILGQKVEFLVSFYNNEISEKSEIFDDQFSVERPDGSNFTLKIRSTKLEDSAMYFCASSHDSQETQYFGPGTRLLVL.